The following is a TCR beta chain sequence with its context. Per the study methods: Nucleated cell counts were estimated from reference gene primer amplification. Here immunoSEQ multiplex PCR was the method, and the copy in TCRdb shows in-frame clones only, minus some. Clone size and V and J calls were adopted from that table, with D and trimming inferred from the DNA. The table includes 97,000 or so clones, about 80% detected once. The data were obtained in a study of blood T cell repertoires in COVID-19. Study context: Specimens from acute and convalescent COVID-19 originated in the United States, Italy and Spain. The analysed material was cDNA or gDNA that came from T cells, B-cell-depleted T cells, or PBMCs.

The CDR3 is 14 amino acids. Germline lookup yields CDR1 SQVTM and CDR2 ANQGSEA. V gave up 5 bases and J gave up 0 bases, with 10 bases separating them. V and J are TRBV29-1 and TRBJ1-4, with D possibly matching TRBD1 (5 bases). The source is a man aged 65-85 years with acute or convalescent COVID-19. Sample: peripheral blood. CDR3 amino acids: CSVSGRATNEKLFF. The CDR3 DNA reads TGCAGCGTTTCAGGGAGGGCAACTAATGAAAAACTGTTTTTT.